The sequence of this T cell receptor (beta chain) was determined in a study of T cells in Graves' hyperthyroidism and ophthalmopathy. Study-level background: The blood sample was taken at first diagnosis, before treatment began. Study-level findings and limits: Ophthalmopathy prediction by the model preceded onset by a median about 6 months.

Remarks on this clonotype: Antigen unknown. This may stem from a read error, because a much larger clone lies one nucleotide away.

Using RNA transcripts as the source, TCR beta CDR3 regions were amplified. TCR CDR3 underwent first-round RT-PCR with the HTBI primer set. TCRdb re-called the multiplex PCR reads with MiXCR, one entry per CDR3 protein. The sample contains hundreds of thousands of distinct CDR3 sequences, approximately 15% of which appear only once. The CDR3 is 16 amino acids. Germline CDR1 is SGHAT and CDR2 is FQNNGV. Hyperthyroidism in the patients, aged 18 to 65, was newly diagnosed and under 2 months in duration. The TCR comes from a woman aged 18-29 years with Graves' hyperthyroidism. The sequencing sample was made of blood. The V call is TRBV11-2, the J call TRBJ2-7; no definite D call. The CDR3 spells CASSLSLTKGIYEQCF. The CDR3 DNA follows: TGTGCCAGCAGCTTATCCCTGACAAAGGGAATCTACGAGCAGTGCTTC. Supplemented by reference TRBV11-2 and TRBJ2-7, the full variable domain reads EAGVAQSPRYKIIEKRQSVAFWCNPISGHATLYWYQQILGQGPKLLIQFQNNGVVDDSQLPKDRFSAERLKGVDSTLKIQPAKLEDSAVYLCASSLSLTKGIYEQCFGPGTRLTVT.